This T cell receptor (beta chain) comes out of a study of post-analysis software for immune sequencing data. Study at large: Several disease courses (relapsing-remitting, secondary progressive and progressive-relapsing) of multiple sclerosis were included.

Turning to this clonotype: The target antigen is unknown.

Study findings and constraints: Versus controls, multiple sclerosis patients showed significantly lower diversity (normalized Chao1). Strong same-batch co-clustering of samples appeared with F measure clustering.

Researchers reported that TCR beta cDNA libraries carried unique molecular identifiers. The authors obtained 500,000 or so cDNA molecules from around 0.96 to 9.9 million T cells. MiXCR, applied by TCRdb to the PCR reads, yields one record per CDR3 protein. The sample consists of 740,000 or so distinct CDR3 sequences, 53% of them appearing once. The sequence derives from a girl aged 10-17 years with multiple sclerosis. The sample was blood.

The CDR3 nucleotides are TGCGCCAGCAGCTTGCGACAGGGGAGGAATGAGCAGTTCTTC. This translates into CASSLRQGRNEQFF. This rearrangement joins TRBV5-1 to TRBJ2-1; the match to TRBD1 covers 8 bases. V shed 1 base, J shed 7 bases, and the junction held 4 bases outside the gene matches. The V gene's germline CDR1 is SGHRS and CDR2 YFSETQ. This CDR3 spans 14 amino acids.